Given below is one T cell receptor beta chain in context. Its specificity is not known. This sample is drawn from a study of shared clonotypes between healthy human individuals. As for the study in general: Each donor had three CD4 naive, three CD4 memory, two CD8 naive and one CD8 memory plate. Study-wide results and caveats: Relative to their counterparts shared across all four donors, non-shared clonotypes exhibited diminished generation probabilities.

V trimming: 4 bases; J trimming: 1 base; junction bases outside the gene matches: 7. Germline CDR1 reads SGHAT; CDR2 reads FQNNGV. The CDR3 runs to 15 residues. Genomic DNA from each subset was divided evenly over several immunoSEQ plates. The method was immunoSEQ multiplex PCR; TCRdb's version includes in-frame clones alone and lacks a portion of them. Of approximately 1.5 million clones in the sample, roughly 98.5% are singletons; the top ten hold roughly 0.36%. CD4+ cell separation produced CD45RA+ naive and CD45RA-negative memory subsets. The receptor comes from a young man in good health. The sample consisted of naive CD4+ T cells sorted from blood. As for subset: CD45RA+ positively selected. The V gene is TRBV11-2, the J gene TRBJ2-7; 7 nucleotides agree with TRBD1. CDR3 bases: TGTGCCAGCAGCTCATTTGGGACAGCTTCCTACGAGCAGTACTTC. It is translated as CASSSFGTASYEQYF.